The rows below give T cell receptor beta chains drawn from one sample of a study of cytomegalovirus exposure and HLA in healthy donors. Here immunoSEQ multiplex PCR was the method, and the copy in TCRdb shows in-frame clones only, minus some. The profile shows 180,000 or so clones, about 10% of them singletons. Sequenced: PBMCs. Receptor source: a woman aged 25 to 39 in good health and CMV-seropositive. Both conserved end residues are part of each CDR3. A D gene is named only where the DNA matches it firmly. Only part of the rows carry a size: once, few, many, or a class if the clone is expanded.

J gene | V gene | D gene | clone size | CDR3 DNA | CDR3 protein
TRBJ2-7 | TRBV19 | TRBD1 | few | TGTGCCAGTAGTACGACAGGGGCCGCCTACGAGCAGTACTTC | CASSTTGAAYEQYF
TRBJ2-7 | TRBV5-6 | TRBD1 | - | TGTGCCAGCAGCTTAGCAGGGGGCACCTACGAGCAGTACTTC | CASSLAGGTYEQYF
TRBJ1-2 | TRBV5-1 | TRBD1 | few | TGCGCCAGCAGTCAAGGGACAGGAAACTATGGCTACACCTTC | CASSQGTGNYGYTF
TRBJ2-7 | TRBV7-9 | TRBD2 | few | TGTGCCAGCAGCTTAGCGTGGGGGACTACCGAGCAGTACTTC | CASSLAWGTTEQYF
TRBJ1-2 | TRBV15 | - | few | TGTGCCACCAGCTCCGAGCCCCGGGTCCTCTATGGCTACACCTTC | CATSSEPRVLYGYTF
TRBJ2-4 | TRBV6-5 | - | few | TGTGCCAGCAGTTACTCGAGTTGGGCAATTCAGTACTTC | CASSYSSWAIQYF
TRBJ1-4 | TRBV27 | TRBD1 | - | TGTGCCAGCAGTTCGGTAACAACAGGGGGTGAAAAACTGTTTTTT | CASSSVTTGGEKLFF
TRBJ2-1 | TRBV7-2 | - | - | TGTGCCAGCAGGCCGGACTTCTACAATGAGCAGTTCTTC | CASRPDFYNEQFF
TRBJ2-5 | TRBV23-1 | TRBD2 | - | TGCGCCAGCAGTCAAGGCGGGAGGCGGCAAGAGACCCAGTACTTC | CASSQGGRRQETQYF
TRBJ1-1 | TRBV30 | - | - | TGTGCCTGGAGTTCAGGACAGCGCACTGAAGCTTTCTTT | CAWSSGQRTEAFF
TRBJ1-6 | TRBV6-5 | - | few | TGTGCCAGCAAAACCGACAATTCGTCACCCCTCCACTTT | CASKTDNSSPLHF
TRBJ2-3 | TRBV7-9 | TRBD1 | few | TGTGCCAGCAGTTCCCCCCGGGACAGGGGCACAGATACGCAGTATTTT | CASSSPRDRGTDTQYF
TRBJ2-1 | TRBV30 | - | - | TGTGCCTGGAGTGTAAGTGGAGTAGGGCAGTTCTTC | CAWSVSGVGQFF
TRBJ2-3 | TRBV13 | TRBD2 | - | TGTGCCAGCAGCTCCCCCCCTCAGCGGGGCGCAGATACGCAGTATTTT | CASSSPPQRGADTQYF
TRBJ1-1 | TRBV5-1 | - | - | TGCGCCAGCAGCTCCTATCGGACTGGGAACACTGAAGCTTTCTTT | CASSSYRTGNTEAFF
TRBJ2-6 | TRBV5-1 | - | few | TGCGCCAGCAGCTTGTCTAGGTTCTCTGGGGCCAACGTCCTGACTTTC | CASSLSRFSGANVLTF
TRBJ2-7 | TRBV14 | - | - | TGTGCCAGCAGCCAAGGGCCTCACCCTTCATTC | CASSQGPHPSF